This is a list of T cell receptor beta chains from one sample in a study of blood T cell repertoires in COVID-19. TCRdb's table, derived via immunoSEQ multiplex PCR, lists solely in-frame clones and lacks some. The sample lists 70,000 or so clones; around 80% were seen once. What was sequenced was peripheral blood. The receptor set was obtained from a human donor in a cohort sampled during active COVID-19. Each CDR3 is given with its conserved first and last residue. A D gene is named only where the DNA matches it firmly. Size is omitted from some rows. Given values are once, few, many or a class for expanded clones.

j_call: TRBJ2-1
d_call: TRBD2
v_call: TRBV3-1/TRBV3-2
clone_size: NA
cdr3_nt: TGTGCCAGCAGCCAAGGTGACAGGGCTAGCGGGGGTGATAATGAGCAGTTCTTC
cdr3_aa: CASSQGDRASGGDNEQFF

j_call: TRBJ2-2
d_call: NA
v_call: TRBV27
clone_size: NA
cdr3_nt: TGTGCCAGCAGTGGAGGGACTGGTGGGACCACCGGGGAGCTGTTTTTT
cdr3_aa: CASSGGTGGTTGELFF

j_call: TRBJ2-2
d_call: TRBD1
v_call: TRBV15
clone_size: NA
cdr3_nt: TGTGCCACCAGCAGAGGGACAGGGAACACCGGGGAGCTGTTTTTT
cdr3_aa: CATSRGTGNTGELFF

j_call: TRBJ1-5
d_call: TRBD1
v_call: TRBV12-5
clone_size: NA
cdr3_nt: TGTGCTAGTGGTCGCACCCGACAGGGTTTAGATCAGCCCCAGCATTTT
cdr3_aa: CASGRTRQGLDQPQHF

j_call: TRBJ2-7
d_call: NA
v_call: TRBV5-5
clone_size: NA
cdr3_nt: TGTGCCAGCGGGGGGGCCAGCTCCTACGAGCAGTACTTC
cdr3_aa: CASGGASSYEQYF

j_call: TRBJ2-1
d_call: TRBD2
v_call: TRBV2
clone_size: NA
cdr3_nt: TGTGCCAGCAGAGCTAGCGGGGGGGCATCGCACAATGAGCAGTTCTTC
cdr3_aa: CASRASGGASHNEQFF

j_call: TRBJ1-2
d_call: NA
v_call: TRBV5-1
clone_size: few
cdr3_nt: TGCGCCAGCCTCCTCCTCGTAGCGGATGGCTACACCTTC
cdr3_aa: CASLLLVADGYTF

j_call: TRBJ2-1
d_call: TRBD2
v_call: TRBV5-4
clone_size: NA
cdr3_nt: TGTGCCAGCAGCTGGGGGGGAGGTTACAATGAGCAGTTCTTC
cdr3_aa: CASSWGGGYNEQFF

j_call: TRBJ1-6
d_call: TRBD1
v_call: TRBV5-1
clone_size: NA
cdr3_nt: TGCGCCAGCAGCCCCGGACAGGTCAATTCACCCCTCCACTTT
cdr3_aa: CASSPGQVNSPLHF

j_call: TRBJ1-1
d_call: TRBD1
v_call: TRBV5-1
clone_size: NA
cdr3_nt: TGCGCCAGCAGCTTAATTCCCGGGACAGGGTCGAGACCTTTCTTT
cdr3_aa: CASSLIPGTGSRPFF

j_call: TRBJ1-2
d_call: TRBD1
v_call: TRBV10-3
clone_size: once
cdr3_nt: TGTGCCATCAGCGACAGGGTCATTAGTGGCTACACCTTC
cdr3_aa: CAISDRVISGYTF

j_call: TRBJ2-3
d_call: TRBD2
v_call: TRBV5-1
clone_size: NA
cdr3_nt: TGCGCCAGCAGCTTACAGGGACTAGCGGGGGTCATGATCGCAGATACGCAGTATTTT
cdr3_aa: CASSLQGLAGVMIADTQYF

j_call: TRBJ1-2
d_call: TRBD1
v_call: TRBV2
clone_size: NA
cdr3_nt: TGTGCCAGCGGATCAGGGGGCAGGGTGGGCGGCTACACCTTC
cdr3_aa: CASGSGGRVGGYTF

j_call: TRBJ2-7
d_call: TRBD2
v_call: TRBV5-1
clone_size: NA
cdr3_nt: TGCGCCAGCAGCTGGGGCTCTAGCGGGGCCTCCTACGAGCAGTACTTC
cdr3_aa: CASSWGSSGASYEQYF

j_call: TRBJ2-3
d_call: TRBD1
v_call: TRBV6-5
clone_size: NA
cdr3_nt: TGTGCCAGCAGCCGTCACAGGGGGTCAGATACGCAGTATTTT
cdr3_aa: CASSRHRGSDTQYF

j_call: TRBJ2-7
d_call: NA
v_call: TRBV5-1
clone_size: NA
cdr3_nt: TGCGCCAGCAGCTTGACAGGGACGGTCTACGAGCAGTACTTC
cdr3_aa: CASSLTGTVYEQYF

j_call: TRBJ1-4
d_call: NA
v_call: TRBV9
clone_size: NA
cdr3_nt: TGTGCCAGCAGCGTAGGCGCCAGGGATGACGAAAAACTGTTTTTT
cdr3_aa: CASSVGARDDEKLFF

j_call: TRBJ2-1
d_call: NA
v_call: TRBV5-6
clone_size: NA
cdr3_nt: TGTGCCAGCTTGCGGGAAAGGTTCGGTGAGCAGTTCTTC
cdr3_aa: CASLRERFGEQFF

j_call: TRBJ2-7
d_call: TRBD1
v_call: TRBV6-5
clone_size: NA
cdr3_nt: TGTGCCAGCAGACTTCGACAGGGCTACGAGCAGTACTTC
cdr3_aa: CASRLRQGYEQYF

j_call: TRBJ1-3
d_call: NA
v_call: TRBV14
clone_size: NA
cdr3_nt: TGTGCCAGCAGCCAAGGATTTAGTATTGACACCATATATTTT
cdr3_aa: CASSQGFSIDTIYF

j_call: TRBJ1-2
d_call: NA
v_call: TRBV18
clone_size: NA
cdr3_nt: TGTGCCAGCTCCCCCAGTGGCTATGGCTACACCTTC
cdr3_aa: CASSPSGYGYTF

j_call: TRBJ2-7
d_call: TRBD2
v_call: TRBV18
clone_size: NA
cdr3_nt: TGTGCCAGCTCCCCCGGGACTACGACTTACGAGCAGTACTTC
cdr3_aa: CASSPGTTTYEQYF

j_call: TRBJ2-1
d_call: TRBD1
v_call: TRBV27
clone_size: NA
cdr3_nt: TGTGCCAGCGGGAGACAGGGTCTCTCTAATGAGCAGTTCTTC
cdr3_aa: CASGRQGLSNEQFF

j_call: TRBJ1-4
d_call: NA
v_call: TRBV3-1/TRBV3-2
clone_size: once
cdr3_nt: TGTGCCAGCAGCCAAGAACCCCCAGGGGCTAATGAAAAACTGTTTTTT
cdr3_aa: CASSQEPPGANEKLFF

j_call: TRBJ1-3
d_call: TRBD1
v_call: TRBV6-5
clone_size: NA
cdr3_nt: TGTGCCAGCAGTTCGGGACAGAAAAACACCATATATTTT
cdr3_aa: CASSSGQKNTIYF

j_call: TRBJ1-2
d_call: NA
v_call: TRBV5-4
clone_size: once
cdr3_nt: TGTGCCAGCAGCCGGACAGACTCTAACTATGGCTACACCTTC
cdr3_aa: CASSRTDSNYGYTF

j_call: TRBJ2-3
d_call: TRBD2
v_call: TRBV5-4
clone_size: once
cdr3_nt: TGTGCCAGCAGCTTTAGCGGGGGGGAAATGAGGACAGATACGCAGTATTTT
cdr3_aa: CASSFSGGEMRTDTQYF

j_call: TRBJ2-7
d_call: TRBD2
v_call: TRBV5-6
clone_size: NA
cdr3_nt: TGTGCCAGCAGCTGGATAGCGGGGGCCCTCTCCTACGAGCAGTACTTC
cdr3_aa: CASSWIAGALSYEQYF

j_call: TRBJ1-5
d_call: NA
v_call: TRBV5-5
clone_size: NA
cdr3_nt: TGTGCCAGCAGCTTGGCCGGGGTCGGGGGCAATCAGCCCCAGCATTTT
cdr3_aa: CASSLAGVGGNQPQHF

j_call: TRBJ2-7
d_call: NA
v_call: TRBV15
clone_size: NA
cdr3_nt: TGTGCCACCAGCATTCCAGGGGCCCACGAGCAGTACTTC
cdr3_aa: CATSIPGAHEQYF

j_call: TRBJ2-1
d_call: NA
v_call: TRBV5-6
clone_size: NA
cdr3_nt: TGTGCCAGCAGCGAACAGGGTTTACGACAGTTCTTC
cdr3_aa: CASSEQGLRQFF

j_call: TRBJ2-7
d_call: NA
v_call: TRBV30
clone_size: few
cdr3_nt: TGTGCCTGGAGTGCTGACACTTATCAGTACTTC
cdr3_aa: CAWSADTYQYF

j_call: TRBJ2-2
d_call: NA
v_call: TRBV18
clone_size: NA
cdr3_nt: TGTGCCAGCTCACCAGGTAAGCTATCGAACACCGGGGAGCTGTTTTTT
cdr3_aa: CASSPGKLSNTGELFF

j_call: TRBJ2-1
d_call: NA
v_call: TRBV4-1
clone_size: NA
cdr3_nt: TGCGCCAGCAGCCAAGTCCCATATGAGCAGTTCTTC
cdr3_aa: CASSQVPYEQFF

j_call: TRBJ1-3
d_call: NA
v_call: TRBV10-3
clone_size: NA
cdr3_nt: TGTGCCATCAGTGATAGGAGCTCTGGAAACACCATATATTTT
cdr3_aa: CAISDRSSGNTIYF

j_call: TRBJ1-3
d_call: NA
v_call: TRBV2
clone_size: few
cdr3_nt: TGTGCCAGCAGCCCAACTGGAGGGTTCGGAAACACCATATATTTT
cdr3_aa: CASSPTGGFGNTIYF

j_call: TRBJ1-3
d_call: TRBD1
v_call: TRBV6-5
clone_size: NA
cdr3_nt: TGTGCCAGCAGTTCAGGGGGCCTAAACTCTGGAAACACCATATATTTT
cdr3_aa: CASSSGGLNSGNTIYF

j_call: TRBJ2-7
d_call: TRBD1
v_call: TRBV5-6
clone_size: NA
cdr3_nt: TGTGCCAGCAGCTTCGTCGGGACAGGGGGGTACGAGCAGTACTTC
cdr3_aa: CASSFVGTGGYEQYF

j_call: TRBJ1-1
d_call: NA
v_call: TRBV2
clone_size: few
cdr3_nt: TGTGCCAGCACGGTAACGGGTGAAGCTTTCTTT
cdr3_aa: CASTVTGEAFF

j_call: TRBJ2-3
d_call: TRBD2
v_call: TRBV29-1
clone_size: once
cdr3_nt: TGCAGCGTGAGTTGGGGGGGTCAGCCCACAGATACGCAGTATTTT
cdr3_aa: CSVSWGGQPTDTQYF

j_call: TRBJ1-5
d_call: TRBD1
v_call: TRBV6-2/TRBV6-3
clone_size: NA
cdr3_nt: TGTGCCAGCAGCCGTTCGACAGGGAGCGGCAATCAGCCCCAGCATTTT
cdr3_aa: CASSRSTGSGNQPQHF

j_call: TRBJ2-7
d_call: NA
v_call: TRBV30
clone_size: NA
cdr3_nt: TGTGCCTGGGGGGGAAGGATCACAGGGAACGCCAAGCAGTACTTC
cdr3_aa: CAWGGRITGNAKQYF

j_call: TRBJ1-2
d_call: NA
v_call: TRBV7-2
clone_size: NA
cdr3_nt: TGTGCCAGCAGCGTTACAGAGTTTCTTGGCTACACCTTC
cdr3_aa: CASSVTEFLGYTF

j_call: TRBJ1-1
d_call: TRBD1
v_call: TRBV12-3/TRBV12-4
clone_size: once
cdr3_nt: TGTGCCAGCTGGAACAGGGGATACACTGAAGCTTTCTTT
cdr3_aa: CASWNRGYTEAFF

j_call: TRBJ2-3
d_call: NA
v_call: TRBV5-1
clone_size: NA
cdr3_nt: TGCGCCAGCAGCTTGTCTCAAGGACTATCAAGCACAGATACGCAGTATTTT
cdr3_aa: CASSLSQGLSSTDTQYF

j_call: TRBJ1-1
d_call: TRBD1
v_call: TRBV5-1
clone_size: few
cdr3_nt: TGCGCCAGCAGCTCGGGACAGGCGGAAGAAGCTTTCTTT
cdr3_aa: CASSSGQAEEAFF

j_call: TRBJ2-5
d_call: TRBD2
v_call: TRBV11-2
clone_size: NA
cdr3_nt: TGTGCCAGCAGCCCGCCGGGGACTAGTCGAGAGACCCAGTACTTC
cdr3_aa: CASSPPGTSRETQYF

j_call: TRBJ2-2
d_call: NA
v_call: TRBV5-1
clone_size: few
cdr3_nt: TGCGCCAGCAGCTTGGACTTGACCGGGGAGCTGTTTTTT
cdr3_aa: CASSLDLTGELFF

j_call: TRBJ2-2
d_call: NA
v_call: TRBV7-6
clone_size: NA
cdr3_nt: TGTGCCAGCAGCTTAGCCCCCCCCACTAGCACCGGGGAGCTGTTTTTT
cdr3_aa: CASSLAPPTSTGELFF